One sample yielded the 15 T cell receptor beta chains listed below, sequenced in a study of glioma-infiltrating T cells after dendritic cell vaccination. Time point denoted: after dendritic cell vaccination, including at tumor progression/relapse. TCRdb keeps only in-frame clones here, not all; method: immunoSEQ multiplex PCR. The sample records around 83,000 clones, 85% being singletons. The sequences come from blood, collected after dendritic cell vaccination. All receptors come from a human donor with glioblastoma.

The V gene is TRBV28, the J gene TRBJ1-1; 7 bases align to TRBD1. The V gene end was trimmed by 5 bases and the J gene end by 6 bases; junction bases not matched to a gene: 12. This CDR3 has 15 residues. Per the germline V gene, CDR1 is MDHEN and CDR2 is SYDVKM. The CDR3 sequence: CASSAGTASWAEAFF. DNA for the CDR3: TGTGCCAGCAGTGCCGGGACAGCATCCTGGGCTGAAGCTTTCTTT.

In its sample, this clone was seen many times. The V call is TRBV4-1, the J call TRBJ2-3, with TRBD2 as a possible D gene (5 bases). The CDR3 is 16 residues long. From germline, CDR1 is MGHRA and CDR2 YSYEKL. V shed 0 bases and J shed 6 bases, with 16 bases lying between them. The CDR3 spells CASSQDKGVALDTQYF. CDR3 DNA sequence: TGCGCCAGCAGCCAAGATAAGGGAGTTGCACTGGATACGCAGTATTTT.

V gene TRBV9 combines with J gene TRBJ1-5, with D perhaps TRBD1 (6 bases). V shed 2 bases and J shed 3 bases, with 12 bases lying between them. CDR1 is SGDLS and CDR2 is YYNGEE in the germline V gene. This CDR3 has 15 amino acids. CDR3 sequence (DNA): TGTGCCAGCAGCGTGGGAACAGGGCCCAATCAGCCCCAGCATTTT. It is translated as CASSVGTGPNQPQHF.

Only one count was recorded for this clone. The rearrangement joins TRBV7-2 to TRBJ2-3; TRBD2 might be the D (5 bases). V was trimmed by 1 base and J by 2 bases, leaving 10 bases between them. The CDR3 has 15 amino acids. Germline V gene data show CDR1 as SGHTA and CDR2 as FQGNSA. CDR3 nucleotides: TGTGCCAGCAGCTTAGATTGGCTAGCCACAGATACGCAGTATTTT. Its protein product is CASSLDWLATDTQYF.

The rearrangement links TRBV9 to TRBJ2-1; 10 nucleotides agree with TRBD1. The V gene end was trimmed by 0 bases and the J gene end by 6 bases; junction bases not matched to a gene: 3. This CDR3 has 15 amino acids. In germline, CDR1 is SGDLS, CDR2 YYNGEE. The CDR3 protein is CASSVGGQGFNEQFF. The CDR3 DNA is TGTGCCAGCAGCGTAGGGGGACAGGGGTTCAATGAGCAGTTCTTC.

CDR3 nucleotides: TGTGCCAGCTCACCACAGAGCGGGGGGAGGTTCAATGAGCAGTTCTTC. This codes for CASSPQSGGRFNEQFF. The rearrangement uses TRBV18 and TRBJ2-1; 9 nucleotides match TRBD2. Germline V gene sequence: CDR1 KGHSH, CDR2 LQKENI. V lost 1 base and J lost 6; bases outside the gene matches: 7. The length of the CDR3 is 16 residues.

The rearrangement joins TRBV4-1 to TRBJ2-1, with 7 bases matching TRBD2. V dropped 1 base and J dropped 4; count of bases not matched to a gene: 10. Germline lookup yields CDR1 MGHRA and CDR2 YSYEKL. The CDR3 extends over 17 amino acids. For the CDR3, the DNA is TGCGCCAGCAGCCAAGTTGGGGGGAGGGTGCGGTACAATGAGCAGTTCTTC. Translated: CASSQVGGRVRYNEQFF.

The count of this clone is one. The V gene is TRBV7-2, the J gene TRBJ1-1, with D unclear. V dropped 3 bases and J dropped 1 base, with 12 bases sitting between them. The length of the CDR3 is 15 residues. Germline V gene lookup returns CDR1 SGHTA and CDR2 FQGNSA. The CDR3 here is CASSFPLGGNTEAFF. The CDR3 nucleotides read TGTGCCAGCAGCTTCCCTCTAGGCGGGAACACTGAAGCTTTCTTT. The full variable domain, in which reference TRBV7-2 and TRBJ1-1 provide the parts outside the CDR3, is GAGVSQSPSNKVTEKGKDVELRCDPISGHTALYWYRQSLGQGLEFLIYFQGNSAPDKSGLPSDRFSAERTGGSVSTLTIQRTQQEDSAVYLCASSFPLGGNTEAFFGQGTRLTVV.

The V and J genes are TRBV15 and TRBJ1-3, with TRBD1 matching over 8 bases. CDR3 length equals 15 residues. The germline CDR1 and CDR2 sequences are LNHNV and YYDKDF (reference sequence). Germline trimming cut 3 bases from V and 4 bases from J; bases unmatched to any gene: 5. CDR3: CATSSSGGRGNTIYF. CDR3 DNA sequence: TGTGCCACCAGCAGCTCAGGGGGCAGAGGAAACACCATATATTTT.

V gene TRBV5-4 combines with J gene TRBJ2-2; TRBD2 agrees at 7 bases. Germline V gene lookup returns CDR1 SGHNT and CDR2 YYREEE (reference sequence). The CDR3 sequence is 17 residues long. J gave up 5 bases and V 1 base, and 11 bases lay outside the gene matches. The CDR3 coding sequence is TGTGCCAGCAGCTTGTGGTTTTATGGGCGGGAGACCGGGGAGCTGTTTTTT. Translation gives CASSLWFYGRETGELFF.

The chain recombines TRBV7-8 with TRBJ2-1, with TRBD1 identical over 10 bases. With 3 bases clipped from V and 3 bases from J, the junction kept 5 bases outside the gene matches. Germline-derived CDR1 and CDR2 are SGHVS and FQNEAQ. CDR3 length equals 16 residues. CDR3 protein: CASSFRDRGFYNEQFF. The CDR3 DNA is TGTGCCAGCAGCTTCCGGGACAGGGGATTCTACAATGAGCAGTTCTTC.

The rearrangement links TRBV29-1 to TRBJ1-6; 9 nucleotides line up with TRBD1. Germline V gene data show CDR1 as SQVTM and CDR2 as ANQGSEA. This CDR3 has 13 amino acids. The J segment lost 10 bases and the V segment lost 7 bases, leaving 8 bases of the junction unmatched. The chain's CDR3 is CSARDRVGSPLHF. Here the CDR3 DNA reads TGCAGCGCTCGGGACAGGGTAGGCTCACCCCTCCACTTT.

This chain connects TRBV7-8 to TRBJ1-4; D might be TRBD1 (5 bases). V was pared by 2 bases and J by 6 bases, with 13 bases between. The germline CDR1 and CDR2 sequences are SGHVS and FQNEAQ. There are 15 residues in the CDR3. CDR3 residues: CASSLFSRVDEKLFF. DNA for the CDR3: TGTGCCAGCAGCTTATTCTCCAGGGTGGATGAAAAACTGTTTTTT.

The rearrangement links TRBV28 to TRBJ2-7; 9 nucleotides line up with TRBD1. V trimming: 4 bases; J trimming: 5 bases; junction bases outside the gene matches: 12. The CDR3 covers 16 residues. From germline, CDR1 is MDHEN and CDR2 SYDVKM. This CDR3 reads CASSSSPGTGYHEQYF. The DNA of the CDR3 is TGTGCCAGCAGTTCCTCCCCCGGGACAGGGTATCACGAGCAGTACTTC.

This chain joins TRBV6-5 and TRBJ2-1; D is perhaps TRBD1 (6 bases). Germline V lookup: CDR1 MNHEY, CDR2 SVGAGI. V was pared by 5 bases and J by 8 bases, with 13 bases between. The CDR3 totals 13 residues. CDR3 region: CASSTGHGDEQFF. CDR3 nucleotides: TGTGCCAGCAGTACGGGACATGGCGATGAGCAGTTCTTC.